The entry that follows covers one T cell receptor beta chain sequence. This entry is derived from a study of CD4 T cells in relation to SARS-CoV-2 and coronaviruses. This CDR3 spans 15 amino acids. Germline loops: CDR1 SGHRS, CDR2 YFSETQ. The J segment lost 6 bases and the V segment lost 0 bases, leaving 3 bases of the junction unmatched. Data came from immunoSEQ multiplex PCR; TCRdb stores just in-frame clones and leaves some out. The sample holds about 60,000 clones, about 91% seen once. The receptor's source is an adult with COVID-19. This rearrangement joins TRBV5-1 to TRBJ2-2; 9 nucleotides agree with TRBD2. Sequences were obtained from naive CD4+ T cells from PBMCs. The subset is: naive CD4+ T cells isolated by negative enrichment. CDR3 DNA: TGCGCCAGCAGCTTGGAAGGCGGGAGGGCCGGGGAGCTGTTTTTT. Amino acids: CASSLEGGRAGELFF.